Listed here are 22 T cell receptor beta chains from one sample, sequenced in a study of blood T cell repertoires in COVID-19. Data came from immunoSEQ multiplex PCR; TCRdb stores just in-frame clones and leaves some out. This table holds about 98,000 clones, 75% to 95% found once. The sequenced sample consisted of peripheral blood. These receptors all stem from a young man with acute or convalescent COVID-19.

This clone has only a few counts. The chain uses TRBV19 and TRBJ2-3, with 12 bases fitting TRBD1. The CDR3 has 15 amino acids. Germline V lookup: CDR1 LNHDA, CDR2 SQIVND (reference sequence). V lost 9 bases to trimming and J lost 4 bases; unmatched junction nucleotides: 8. This CDR3 is CASAEGDRGPDTQYF. The CDR3 region has the DNA TGTGCCAGCGCAGAGGGGGACAGGGGGCCAGATACGCAGTATTTT.

V is TRBV15 and J is TRBJ1-3; TRBD1 matches at 7 bases. The germline gives CDR1 LNHNV, CDR2 YYDKDF (reference sequence). The CDR3 runs 19 residues. V lost 0 bases and J lost 0; bases outside the gene matches: 11. This CDR3 reads CATSRDSPFPGGSGNTIYF. The CDR3 DNA reads as TGTGCCACCAGCAGAGATTCCCCCTTCCCAGGGGGCTCTGGAAACACCATATATTTT.

The V call is TRBV2, the J call TRBJ1-2; 9 positions match TRBD1. Looked up from germline, CDR1 is SNHLY and CDR2 is FYNNEI. Trimming removed 9 bases from V and 3 bases from J; junction bases left unmatched: 11. CDR3 length: 15 residues. Here the CDR3 reads CARATGGGFYYGYTF. The CDR3 DNA is TGTGCCAGGGCGACAGGGGGAGGTTTTTACTATGGCTACACCTTC.

The chain uses TRBV7-9 and TRBJ1-2; D not certain. Trimming took off 5 bases at V and 4 bases at J, with 8 bases between the two ends. CDR1 is SEHNR, CDR2 FQNEAQ, per germline (reference sequence). This CDR3 contains 12 residues. In DNA, the CDR3 is TGTGCCAGCAGCGCCGACACCTATGGCTACACCTTC. Protein product: CASSADTYGYTF.

Note on this clone: This sample includes further DNA sequences coding for the same CDR3. The chain couples TRBV5-1 to TRBJ2-5; TRBD1 is a possible D gene (5 bases). The germline V and J ends were trimmed by 0 bases and 1 base, with 7 bases remaining between them. Germline CDR1 is SGHRS and CDR2 is YFSETQ. The CDR3 runs to 14 residues. The CDR3 region is CASSLDRTQETQYF. CDR3 sequence (DNA): TGCGCCAGCAGCTTGGACAGGACCCAAGAGACCCAGTACTTC.

This clone was detected only once. The chain is built from TRBV9 and TRBJ1-1; D not resolved. CDR1 and CDR2 (germline): SGDLS, YYNGEE. Trimming left V 0 bases short and J 2 bases short, with 5 bases between. This CDR3 has 13 amino acids. CDR3 region: CASSVVHNTEAFF. DNA of the CDR3: TGTGCCAGCAGCGTAGTTCATAACACTGAAGCTTTCTTT.

This clone was picked up one time. The J gene is TRBJ1-2, the V gene TRBV7-2; TRBD1 matches 9 bases. J gave up 6 bases and V 3 bases, and 2 bases lay outside the gene matches. Germline V gene sequence: CDR1 SGHTA, CDR2 FQGNSA. The CDR3 is made up of 13 amino acids. CDR3 in amino acids: CASSLRQGDGYTF. Here the CDR3 DNA reads TGTGCCAGCAGCTTGAGACAGGGGGATGGCTACACCTTC.

The V gene is TRBV4-2, the J gene TRBJ2-7, with 8 bases that match TRBD1. The CDR3 totals 17 residues. V lost 1 base to trimming and J lost 0 bases; unmatched junction nucleotides: 8. Germline values: CDR1 LGHNA, CDR2 YNFKEQ. CDR3 nucleotide sequence: TGTGCCAGCAGCCAAGTCCCCGGACAGGGAGACTCCTACGAGCAGTACTTC. Amino acids: CASSQVPGQGDSYEQYF.

The V call is TRBV27, the J call TRBJ1-5; possibly TRBD1 for D (6 bases). This CDR3 contains 13 residues. Looked up from germline, CDR1 is MNHEY and CDR2 is SMNVEV (reference sequence). The V gene lost 3 bases and the J gene lost 7 bases, with 10 bases spanning the gap. For the CDR3, the DNA is TGTGCCAGCAGTTTTTCAGGGGACCAGCCCCAGCATTTT. This encodes CASSFSGDQPQHF.

V is TRBV29-1 and J is TRBJ1-2; no firm D call. Per germline, CDR1 SQVTM and CDR2 ANQGSEA. The CDR3 covers 11 residues. V lost 6 bases, J lost 3 bases, and 8 bases lay in between. Written as DNA, the CDR3 is TGCAGCGTCAGGTACGACTATGGCTACACCTTC. Its translation is CSVRYDYGYTF.

V gene TRBV18 combines with J gene TRBJ2-7; 9 bases are shared with TRBD2. This CDR3 is 15 amino acids long. The germline gives CDR1 KGHSH, CDR2 LQKENI. J lost 1 base, V lost 3 bases, and 4 bases had no gene match. The CDR3 DNA follows: TGTGCCAGCTCACCCGCGGGAGGGTTTTCCTACGAGCAGTACTTC. Its protein product is CASSPAGGFSYEQYF.

This clone has just a few counts. The gene calls are TRBV7-2 and TRBJ2-5; 8 bases map to TRBD2. Germline V lookup: CDR1 SGHTA, CDR2 FQGNSA. The junction had 11 bases not matched to a gene; V was cut back by 1 base and J by 7 bases. The CDR3 runs to 16 residues. Here the CDR3 reads CASSLVSGGALGTQYF. The CDR3 region has the DNA TGTGCCAGCAGCTTAGTGAGCGGGGGCGCCCTAGGGACCCAGTACTTC.

This chain joins TRBV2 and TRBJ1-4, with 9 bases identical to TRBD1. V was pared by 10 bases and J by 9 bases, with 9 bases of the junction left unmatched. The CDR3 has 13 amino acids. Germline CDR1 is SNHLY and CDR2 is FYNNEI. The DNA for the CDR3 is TGTGCCACGGGAGAGGACAGGGGAAAAAAACTGTTTTTT. Translation: CATGEDRGKKLFF.

The rearrangement uses TRBV5-1 and TRBJ1-1, with 7 bases that match TRBD1. The CDR3 sequence is 15 residues long. Germline values: CDR1 SGHRS, CDR2 YFSETQ. Losses at the gene ends were 0 bases for V and 1 base for J; bases not matched to a gene: 3. The CDR3 loop is CASSLVDRENTEAFF. CDR3 DNA: TGCGCCAGCAGCTTGGTAGACAGGGAGAACACTGAAGCTTTCTTT. The full variable domain, rest sourced from reference TRBV5-1 and TRBJ1-1, is KAGVTQTPRYLIKTRGQQVTLSCSPISGHRSVSWYQQTPGQGLQFLFEYFSETQRNKGNFPGRFSGRQFSNSRSEMNVSTLELGDSALYLCASSLVDRENTEAFFGQGTRLTVV.

The chain couples TRBV4-2 to TRBJ2-6; 8 bases are a match to TRBD1. V was clipped by 0 bases and J by 2 bases; unmatched bases: 9. The CDR3 extends over 19 amino acids. Looked up from germline, CDR1 is LGHNA and CDR2 is YNFKEQ. The CDR3 reads CASSQELGTGGAGANVLTF. The CDR3 nucleotides are TGTGCCAGCAGCCAAGAATTGGGGACAGGAGGTGCTGGGGCCAACGTCCTGACTTTC.

Turning to this clone: One end of the junction varies from germline; a read error may be responsible. Other DNA sequences from this sample encode an identical CDR3 as well. V is TRBV5-1 and J is TRBJ2-2; TRBD1 might be the D (6 bases). The CDR3 sequence is 18 residues long. CDR1 and CDR2 from the germline V gene are SGHRS and YFSETQ. CDR3 DNA sequence: TGCGCCAGCAGCTTGGCGCTTAGGACAGCAGTGAGCACCGGGGAGCTGTTTTTC. Its protein product is CASSLALRTAVSTGELFF.

This clone occurred once. The chain employs TRBV2 and TRBJ1-2; 9 bases fit TRBD1. The germline CDR1 and CDR2 sequences are SNHLY and FYNNEI. The CDR3 contains 12 residues. Trimming took 6 bases from V and 8 from J; bases not matched to a gene: 4. The CDR3 here is CASSGTGRGYTF. The CDR3 coding sequence is TGTGCCAGCAGCGGGACAGGGCGAGGCTACACCTTC.

This clone was recorded only once. This chain connects TRBV2 to TRBJ1-5; 7 bases agree with TRBD1. The CDR3 is made up of 16 amino acids. V lost 3 bases and J lost 1; bases outside the gene matches: 6. CDR1 and CDR2 (germline): SNHLY, FYNNEI. The CDR3: CASSDLGQVSNQPQHF. In nucleotides, the CDR3 is TGTGCCAGCAGTGACCTCGGACAGGTGAGCAATCAGCCCCAGCATTTT.

On this clone: A read error may be the cause here, since a much bigger clone is one base away. The J gene is TRBJ2-3, the V gene TRBV24-1, with 8 bases identical to TRBD1. Germline assignment: CDR1 KGHDR and CDR2 SFDVKD. The CDR3 has 16 residues. J gave up 1 base and V 5 bases, and 7 bases lay outside the gene matches. CDR3 in DNA: TGTGCCACCAGTGGTCCATCGGGACAGGGCACAGATACGCAGTATTTT. This gives the protein CATSGPSGQGTDTQYF.

V and J are TRBV30 and TRBJ2-1, with D unresolved. Germline V gene data show CDR1 as GTSNPN and CDR2 as SVGIG (reference sequence). Trimming took off 7 bases at V and 0 bases at J, with 16 bases between the two ends. This CDR3 has 15 residues. The CDR3 sequence is CAFPRPLHSYNEQFF. CDR3 DNA: TGTGCCTTCCCCCGCCCACTACACTCCTACAATGAGCAGTTCTTC.

The chain combines TRBV14 with TRBJ2-7; D might be TRBD1 (5 bases). The CDR3 totals 14 residues. From germline, CDR1 is SGHDN and CDR2 FVKESK. V lost 6 bases and J 0 bases, leaving 12 bases between the germline ends. CDR3 loop: CASRQTGSSYEQYF. Written as DNA, the CDR3 is TGTGCCAGCAGGCAAACAGGAAGCTCCTACGAGCAGTACTTC.

The V gene is TRBV30, the J gene TRBJ1-2; 10 bases align to TRBD1. The CDR3 extends over 15 amino acids. Germline V gives CDR1 GTSNPN, CDR2 SVGIG (reference sequence). Germline trimming cut 3 bases from V and 2 bases from J; bases unmatched to any gene: 6. CDR3 nucleotides: TGTGCCTGGAGCCTGGGGGGACAGGGGAACTATGGCTACACCTTC. Translating gives CAWSLGGQGNYGYTF.